This T cell receptor beta chain derives from a study of cytomegalovirus exposure and HLA in healthy donors (dated by TCRdb to between 2016 and 2019). Turning to the overall study: According to an earlier analysis of a few hundred of the donors, about 180 million T cells yielded some 110 million unique TCR beta sequences and about 300 Gb of sequence data. Because of strong linkage in the cohort, five DR-DQ haplotypes were treated as single units for association and clustering. Genome-wide SNP genotypes for about 55% of the 666 donors were used in a later genetic analysis, which treated that subset as a discovery cohort. Class I and class II HLA loci were covered by the typing at four-digit resolution. The study used immunosequencing to profile the T cell repertoires of approximately 640 subjects and linked those repertoires to cytomegalovirus serostatus. An earlier analysis of about 620 of the donors applied high-throughput TCR beta sequencing to assess whether each TCR beta V gene segment acted as functional or pseudogenic. The later analysis used no new phenotypic data to find candidate immune exposures, relying instead on TCR beta sequences and their occurrence across donors. In addition to the first cohort of 500 to 850 subjects, a separate validation cohort of some 120 different subjects was used. Donor age, sex, ethnicity and CMV serostatus were collected together with the repertoire data. Among 350 to 400 genotyped donors of the cohort, an average of about 240,000 unique TCR beta nucleotide sequences were sequenced per donor, 15% to 20% of them non-productive. Every repertoire in the discovery cohort had been generated on one and the same sequencing platform. Among the 398 genotyped donors, around 81% belonged to the genetic ancestry cluster associated with self-reported Caucasian donors. The study combined high-throughput TCR immunosequencing, statistical association of individual TCRs with disease status, and machine learning to predict cytomegalovirus infection status. The aim of the study was to test whether cataloging public T cell receptors could identify signatures of past pathogen exposure. The number of typed donors differed by locus: about 620-630 for A, B, C, DRB1 and DQB1; 500 to 550 for DQA1; around 580 for DPA1; and 400 to 480 for DPB1. An early release that covered some 630 HLA-typed donors contained around 330 gigabases of sequencing data and tens of millions of unique TCR sequences. To study patterns of TCR occurrence, a later analysis re-analyzed previously published TCR beta repertoires from under 750 donors and added high-resolution HLA genotyping. The paper's findings and limits, for the study overall: The 87-base-pair reads could not distinguish some IMGT-functional V segments, including TRBV6-2 and TRBV6-3, so those segments were excluded. At a false discovery rate of 0.05, a later analysis linked 16,951 TCR beta sequences to specific HLA alleles. A further reported finding was that TCR beta sequences accurately predicted the HLA-A and HLA-B alleles for most subjects in the first cohort. Across donors, most TCR sequences were observed very rarely, whereas some public TCRs were present in many individuals. In an earlier analysis of about 600 of the donors, most TCR beta V segments appeared in productive rearrangements about 87% or about 30% of the time, broadly matching IMGT annotations. According to the authors, the approach could potentially be generalized to other disease states and immunological phenotypes. The only immune exposure information available for the cohort was CMV serostatus. Correlated functional status among segregating V segments might be attributable to linkage disequilibrium, but an unknown experimental factor could not be ruled out. The study listed 150 to 200 TCR beta chains as associated with cytomegalovirus. A later analysis found that HLA-associated TCR beta chains were more clonally expanded and had lower generation probabilities than equally common non-associated chains. Strong co-occurrence of HLA alleles, especially DR and DQ, made assigning TCR associations to individual alleles difficult. In a later analysis, the rate of TCR association differed among HLA loci, with DRB1 alleles having the most associated TCRs and HLA-C alleles having the fewest. The classifier was reported to diagnose cytomegalovirus status with high specificity and sensitivity in both the original cohort and the validation cohort. In vitro tests confirmed that a few of the cytomegalovirus-associated TCR beta chains recognize cytomegalovirus antigens. An association between a missense DCLRE1C variant and V-gene and J-gene trimming of TCR beta chains was found in a later genetic analysis and replicated in an independent cohort. About 17 rarely observed V segments, including chromosome 9 orphons, were excluded from the earlier analysis of some 590 of the donors because counts were too low. Compared with the roughly 720-donor mean, donors in an Asian-associated ancestry cluster had fewer N-insertions in productive TCRs, according to a later genetic analysis. Presence/absence analyses assumed roughly uniform sequencing depth across donors, an assumption that may not hold. Most CMV-associated TCR beta chains appeared to be HLA-restricted in a later analysis, and the HLA associations seemed to be driven largely by CMV exposure. A later analysis reported that several top co-occurrence clusters appeared linked to parvovirus B19, influenza, CMV and Epstein-Barr virus. Because HLA typing was missing for some donors at each locus, association tests included only the typed subset. Only TCR beta chains were sequenced in this cohort, and the absence of alpha or paired-chain data limited detectable features. A group of highly shared sequence variants was considered likely to be a technical artifact of the sequencing pipeline.

The library was prepared using the immunoSEQ multiplex PCR assay. For the multiplex PCR, a mixture combining 60 forward primers for TCR Vbeta segments and 13 reverse primers for TCR Jbeta segments was used. Amplification of the CDR3 region of rearranged TCR beta genes was performed with a multiplex PCR assay on genomic DNA. The Illumina HiSeq System was used to sequence the amplified TCR beta libraries as 87-base-pair reads. The study's processing was this. A later analysis tallied around 82 million unique TCR beta chains across the roughly 610 repertoires, and approximately 12 million of those chains were shared by two or more donors. Raw reads were error-corrected and collapsed into unique sequences with a nearest-neighbor algorithm that merged closely related sequences to remove PCR and sequencing errors. Alignment of CDR3 sequences to IMGT reference sequences was used to assign V, D and J gene segments. For a sequence to be retained, at least a six-nucleotide match to both a V gene segment and a J gene segment was required. Rearrangements were classified as productive when the CDR3 lacked stop codons and remained in frame with V and J, and all other rearrangements were classified as non-productive. Following IMGT convention, CDR3 was defined as the stretch from the second conserved V-encoded cysteine up to the conserved J-encoded phenylalanine. The earlier analysis of about 640 of the donors excluded any sequence lacking an unambiguous match to a single V gene segment. An earlier analysis of 587 of the donors classified V segments as functional when productive rearrangements were above 56.7% and as segregating when the standard deviation between donors was above 5%. A statistical classification framework was built to diagnose cytomegalovirus status from the catalog of TCR beta chain sequences. In a later analysis, TCR nucleotide sequences were compared against IMGT/GENE-DB human TR gene sequences so that V and J genes could be assigned. The TCRdist pipeline was used in a later analysis to assign CDR3 sequences and most-parsimonious VDJ recombination scenarios. A later analysis defined each TCR beta chain by its CDR3 amino acid sequence plus V-gene family, and excluded reads lacking a unique V-gene family. As a way to deal with suspected cross-contamination and a sequencing artifact, a later analysis dropped 640 or so nucleotide sequences that were highly shared and had low generation probability. For each public chain, a later analysis derived a clonal expansion index from normalized ranks of inferred template counts within each repertoire. A later analysis computed generation probabilities with a VDJ recombination model fitted to out-of-frame rearrangements, and checked the results against IGoR. In a later analysis, TCR-TCR, TCR-HLA and TCR-CMV co-occurrence was scored with hypergeometric tests, and a repertoire-size bias correction was applied to TCR pairs. False discovery rates were estimated in a later analysis by permuting HLA or CMV assignments 20 times. A later analysis grouped co-occurring TCRs with DBSCAN, adding TCRdist sequence similarity when clustering within HLA-allele-positive subsets. Repertoires with fewer than 30,000 or more than 120,000 public chains were left out of co-occurrence clustering, as were a few repertoires with anomalous nucleotide sharing. Drawn from immuneACCESS, this table holds only the in-frame rearrangements with V and J called that TCRdb kept. Clones are partly lost; checked studies trace under half to an unresolved V gene and leave the rest unexplained. D and trimming were read from the DNA, whereas the V and J calls and clone size are those reported in that table. The sample has approximately 110,000 clones on record. Roughly 1% of the sample goes to the ten largest clones.

Comment on this clone: Its antigen remains undetermined.

The CDR3 runs 15 amino acids, cysteine and phenylalanine included. The DNA shown is the 45-base CDR3, in frame from base 1. CDR1 and CDR2 are read off the germline V gene as LGHNT and FRNRAP. Relative to germline, V is missing 3 bases and J is missing 8 bases, with 7 bases of the junction outside any gene match. The cohort comprised around 700 healthy bone marrow donors. At the time of sampling, every cohort member was nominally healthy, though immune exposures that went unrecorded were likely present. The donor tested CMV seronegative and was one of the 352 seronegative cohort members. A peripheral blood sample was collected from each donor, and TCR beta sequencing was performed on peripheral blood mononuclear cells. Genomic DNA was extracted from the blood cell samples with the Qiagen DNeasy Blood Extraction Kit.

The sequence came from a man younger than 35 in good health and CMV-seronegative. This sequence uses TRBV12-5 and TRBJ2-1; a stretch of 10 junction bases matches TRBD2. The sample comprised PBMCs. The DNA is TGTGCTAGTGGTTTAAGCGGGGGGGCCGCTGATGAGCAGTTCTTC. Translated, it reads CASGLSGGAADEQFF.